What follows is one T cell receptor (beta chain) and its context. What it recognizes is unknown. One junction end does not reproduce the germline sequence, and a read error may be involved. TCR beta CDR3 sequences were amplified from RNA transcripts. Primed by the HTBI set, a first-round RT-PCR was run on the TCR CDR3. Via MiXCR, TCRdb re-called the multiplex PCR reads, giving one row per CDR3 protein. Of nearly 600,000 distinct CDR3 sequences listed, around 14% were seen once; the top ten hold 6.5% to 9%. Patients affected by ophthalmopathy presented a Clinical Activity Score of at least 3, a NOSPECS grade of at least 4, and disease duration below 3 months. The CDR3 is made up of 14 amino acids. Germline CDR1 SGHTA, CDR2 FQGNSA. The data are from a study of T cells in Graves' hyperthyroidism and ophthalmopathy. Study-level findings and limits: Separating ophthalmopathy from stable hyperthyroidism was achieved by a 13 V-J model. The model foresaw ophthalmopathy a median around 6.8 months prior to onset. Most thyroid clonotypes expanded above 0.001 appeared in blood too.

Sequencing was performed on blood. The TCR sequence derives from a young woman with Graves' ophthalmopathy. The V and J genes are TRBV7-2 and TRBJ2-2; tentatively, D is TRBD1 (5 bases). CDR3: CASGLQGIPGELFF. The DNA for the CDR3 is TGTGCCAGCGGCTTGCAGGGAATCCCCGGGGAGCTGTTTTTT.